This TCR beta chain was recovered during a study of neurological immune-mediated disorders. Germline V gene data show CDR1 as SGHTA and CDR2 as FQGTGA. The CDR3 covers 15 residues. V was pared by 2 bases and J by 15 bases, with 10 bases of the junction left unmatched. Synthesis of cDNA was accomplished via 5'RACE employing 10-nucleotide random UMIs. TCRdb analysed the 5' RACE reads with MiXCR anew, one entry per CDR3 protein. The sample includes 45,000 to 50,000 distinct CDR3 sequences, around 4.5% seen only once; the top ten take around 5.7%. Sequences were obtained from PBMCs. The V gene is TRBV7-3, the J gene TRBJ2-1; TRBD2 agrees at 13 bases. The TCR comes from a woman aged 60-70 years with multiple sclerosis. This CDR3 reads CASSLQKLAGGQVFF. CDR3 nucleotide sequence: TGTGCCAGCAGCTTACAAAAACTAGCGGGGGGGCAGGTGTTCTTC.